This TCR beta chain was retrieved from a study of cytomegalovirus exposure and HLA in healthy donors. Researchers ran the PCR with 60 Vbeta and 13 Jbeta primers. Produced via immunoSEQ multiplex PCR; TCRdb's table is partial and in-frame only. The table has 130,000 or so clones, roughly four fifths seen once; the top ten hold 6% to 8%. With 3 bases clipped from V and 1 base from J, the junction kept 12 bases outside the gene matches. The CDR3 length is 18 residues. CDR1 is LNHNV, CDR2 YYDKDF, per germline (reference sequence). This clone was seen once. This rearrangement joins TRBV15 to TRBJ2-3; 8 bases fit TRBD2. Sequenced: PBMCs. The sequence was obtained from a male donor in good health and CMV-seronegative. CDR3 sequence: CATSRISLAGSGTDTQYF. For the CDR3, the DNA is TGTGCCACCAGCAGGATCTCATTAGCGGGGAGCGGCACAGATACGCAGTATTTT.